This record concerns one TCR beta chain sequence. Its antigen is not identified. Trimming removed 6 bases from V and 6 bases from J, with 12 bases in between. Looked up from germline, CDR1 is MNHNS and CDR2 is SASEGT. CDR3 length: 13 residues. This sample stems from a study of cytomegalovirus exposure and HLA in healthy donors. About the study: The roughly 120 validation repertoires, a later analysis reported, used the same platform as the 666 first-cohort repertoires.

Findings of the study overall: A few chains tied to CMV proved CMV antigen-specific in vitro. Cytomegalovirus-associated TCR beta chains were listed, numbering approximately 150. Most TCR sequences showed up rarely, but some public TCRs showed up in many donors.

Profiling relied on immunoSEQ multiplex PCR, and the TCRdb table lists in-frame clones only, not all of them. The sample shows some 140,000 clones, approximately 84% of them seen only once. V gene TRBV6-1 combines with J gene TRBJ2-1, with D perhaps matching TRBD2 (6 bases). This clonotype was obtained from a young man in good health and CMV-seropositive. Sequences were obtained from PBMCs. The CDR3 is CASSPGALNEQFF. CDR3 DNA sequence: TGTGCCAGCAGCCCGGGAGCCCTCAATGAGCAGTTCTTC.